This is a list of T cell receptor beta chains from one sample in a study of graft-versus-host responses after intestinal transplantation. Antigen specificity for these receptors is unknown. Assay used: immunoSEQ multiplex PCR; TCRdb lists only in-frame clones, some missing. The table includes around 97,000 clones, 90% to 95% detected once. Sequencing used unstimulated CD8+ T cells sorted from spleen or lymph node cells, obtained before intestinal transplant. Every receptor here comes from a human donor who received an intestinal transplant. Each CDR3 is given with its conserved first and last residue. D genes are given only for firm matches.

>TRBJ2-2|15|NA|TRBV2
CASSGQASNTGELFF
TGTGCCAGCAGTGGACAGGCGTCGAACACCGGGGAGCTGTTTTTT
>TRBJ1-2|14|NA|TRBV19
CASSIEEVGYGYTF
TGTGCCAGTAGTATAGAAGAGGTCGGGTATGGCTACACCTTC
>TRBJ1-5|15|NA|TRBV15
CATSSDRGPNQPQHF
TGTGCCACCAGCAGTGACCGGGGCCCCAATCAGCCCCAGCATTTT
>TRBJ2-7|13|NA|TRBV7-9
CASSTTGADERYF
TGTGCCAGCAGCACAACCGGGGCAGACGAGCGGTACTTC
>TRBJ1-1|12|TRBD1|TRBV27
CASSTGGTEAFF
TGTGCCAGCAGTACAGGGGGGACTGAAGCTTTCTTT
>TRBJ2-6|16|NA|TRBV29-1
CSVEEERPPGANVLTF
TGCAGCGTTGAAGAGGAAAGGCCCCCTGGGGCCAACGTCCTGACTTTC
>TRBJ2-7|14|NA|TRBV4-1
CASSILTGNYEQYF
TGCGCCAGCAGCATCCTTACAGGGAACTACGAGCAGTACTTC
>TRBJ2-1|16|TRBD2|TRBV2
CASRDILAGGNNEQFF
TGTGCCAGCAGGGATATACTAGCGGGGGGGAACAATGAGCAGTTCTTC
>TRBJ2-1|15|TRBD2|TRBV2
CASSLTSFKYNEQFF
TGTGCCAGCAGTTTGACTAGCTTTAAATACAATGAGCAGTTCTTC
>TRBJ2-7|16|TRBD2|TRBV19
CASSMGLAGGDYEQYF
TGTGCCAGTAGTATGGGACTAGCGGGGGGAGACTACGAGCAGTACTTC
>TRBJ2-2|13|TRBD2|TRBV6-5
CASLSGGAGELFF
TGTGCCAGCCTTAGCGGGGGCGCCGGGGAGCTGTTTTTT
>TRBJ1-2|14|NA|TRBV7-2
CASRGSGVWYGYTF
TGTGCCAGCAGAGGCTCCGGGGTCTGGTATGGCTACACCTTC
>TRBJ1-1|16|TRBD1|TRBV7-2
CASSQPGQGSNTEAFF
TGTGCCAGCAGCCAACCGGGACAGGGGTCGAACACTGAAGCTTTCTTT
>TRBJ1-1|16|NA|TRBV2
CASSDPLAHMNTEAFF
TGTGCCAGCAGCGACCCATTGGCACACATGAACACTGAAGCTTTCTTT
>TRBJ2-7|14|NA|TRBV4-1
CASSQGSPGYEQYF
TGCGCCAGCAGCCAAGGTTCCCCAGGGTACGAGCAGTACTTC
>TRBJ2-1|16|TRBD2|TRBV2
CASSEGLAGYVNEQFF
TGTGCCAGCAGTGAAGGGCTAGCGGGTTACGTCAATGAGCAGTTCTTC
>TRBJ2-3|15|NA|TRBV9
CASSVVGRDTDTQYF
TGTGCCAGCAGCGTAGTGGGGCGGGACACAGATACGCAGTATTTT
>TRBJ2-1|14|TRBD1|TRBV19
CASSMWDRGNEQFF
TGTGCCAGTAGTATGTGGGACAGGGGAAATGAGCAGTTCTTC
>TRBJ2-1|13|NA|TRBV25-1
CASRDFSYNEQFF
TGTGCCAGCCGGGACTTCTCCTACAATGAGCAGTTCTTC
>TRBJ1-3|13|NA|TRBV7-8
CASSLGGGNTIYF
TGTGCCAGCAGCCTAGGTGGAGGAAACACCATATATTTT
>TRBJ2-1|14|NA|TRBV27
CASSLVGGYNEQFF
TGTGCCAGCAGTTTGGTTGGGGGGTACAATGAGCAGTTCTTC
>TRBJ2-7|15|NA|TRBV10-2
CASSEFPPSSYEQYF
TGCGCCAGCAGTGAGTTTCCGCCGAGCTCCTACGAGCAGTACTTC
>TRBJ2-1|12|NA|TRBV5-4
CASSRGLYEQFF
TGTGCCAGCAGCCGGGGACTTTATGAGCAGTTCTTC
>TRBJ1-1|16|TRBD1|TRBV11-2
CASSIRDSTLNTEAFF
TGTGCCAGCAGCATCAGGGACAGTACCTTGAACACTGAAGCTTTCTTT
>TRBJ2-3|17|TRBD2|TRBV5-1
CASSFRGGPEGTDTQYF
TGCGCCAGCAGCTTCCGGGGGGGCCCCGAGGGCACAGATACGCAGTATTTT
>TRBJ2-7|14|TRBD1|TRBV6-4
CASTAGRGPYEQYF
TGTGCCAGCACCGCGGGCAGGGGGCCCTACGAGCAGTACTTC